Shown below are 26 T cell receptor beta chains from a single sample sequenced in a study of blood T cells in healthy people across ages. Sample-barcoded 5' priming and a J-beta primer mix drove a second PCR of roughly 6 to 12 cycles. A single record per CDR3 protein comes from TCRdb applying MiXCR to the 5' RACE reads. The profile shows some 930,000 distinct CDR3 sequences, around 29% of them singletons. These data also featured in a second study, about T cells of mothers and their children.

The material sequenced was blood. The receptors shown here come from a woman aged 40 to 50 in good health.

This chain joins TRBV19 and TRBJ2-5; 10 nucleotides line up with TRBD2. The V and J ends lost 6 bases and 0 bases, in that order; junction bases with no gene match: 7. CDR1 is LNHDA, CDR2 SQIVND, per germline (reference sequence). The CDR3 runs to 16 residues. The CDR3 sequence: CASRPAGGQYQETQYF. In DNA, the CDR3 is TGTGCCAGTAGGCCAGCGGGGGGGCAGTACCAAGAGACCCAGTACTTC.

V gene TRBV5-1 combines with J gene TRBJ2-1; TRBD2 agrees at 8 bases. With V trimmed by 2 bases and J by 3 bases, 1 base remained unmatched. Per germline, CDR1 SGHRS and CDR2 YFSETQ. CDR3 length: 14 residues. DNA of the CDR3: TGCGCCAGCAGCTTTGGGACTAGCTACAATGAGCAGTTCTTC. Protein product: CASSFGTSYNEQFF.

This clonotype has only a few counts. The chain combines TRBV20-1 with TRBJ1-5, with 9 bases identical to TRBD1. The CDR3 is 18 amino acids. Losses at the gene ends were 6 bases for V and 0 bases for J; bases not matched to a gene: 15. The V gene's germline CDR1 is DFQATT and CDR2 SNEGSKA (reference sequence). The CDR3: CSAFLPGQGPSSNQPQHF. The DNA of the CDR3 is TGCAGTGCCTTTCTGCCGGGACAGGGTCCCTCTAGCAATCAGCCCCAGCATTTT.

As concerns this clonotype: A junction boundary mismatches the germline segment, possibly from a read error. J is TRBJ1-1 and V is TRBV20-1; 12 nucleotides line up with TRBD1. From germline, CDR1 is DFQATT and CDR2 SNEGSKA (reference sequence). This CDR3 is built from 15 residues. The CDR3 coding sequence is TGCAGTGCAAGAGGGGACAGGGGGCTCGGTGGGCAGGCTTTCTTT. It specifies CSARGDRGLGGQAFF.

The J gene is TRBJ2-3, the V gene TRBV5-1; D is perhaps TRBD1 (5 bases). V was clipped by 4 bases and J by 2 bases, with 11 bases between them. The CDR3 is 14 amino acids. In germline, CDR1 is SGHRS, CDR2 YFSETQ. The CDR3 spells CASSQGAYTDTQYF. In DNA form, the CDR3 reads TGCGCCAGCAGCCAGGGCGCTTACACAGATACGCAGTATTTT.

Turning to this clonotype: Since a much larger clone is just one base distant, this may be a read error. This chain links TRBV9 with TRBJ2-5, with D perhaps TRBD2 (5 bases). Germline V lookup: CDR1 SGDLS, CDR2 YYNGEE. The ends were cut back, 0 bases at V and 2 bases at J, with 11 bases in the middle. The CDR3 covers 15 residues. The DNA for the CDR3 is TGTGCCAGCAGCGTAGGGGGTAGCGAACAAGAGACCCAGTACTTC. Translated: CASSVGGSEQETQYF.

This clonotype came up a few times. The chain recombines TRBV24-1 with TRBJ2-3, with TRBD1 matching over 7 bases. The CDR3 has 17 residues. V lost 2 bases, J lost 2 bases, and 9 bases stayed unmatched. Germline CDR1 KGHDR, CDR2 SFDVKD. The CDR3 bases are TGTGCCACCAGTGATTCCGACAGGGCCCATACCACAGATACGCAGTATTTT. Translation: CATSDSDRAHTTDTQYF.

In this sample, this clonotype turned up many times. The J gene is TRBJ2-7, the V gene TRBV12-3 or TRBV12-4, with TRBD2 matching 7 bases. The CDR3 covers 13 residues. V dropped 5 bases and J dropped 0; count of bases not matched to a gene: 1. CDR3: CASSASGSYEQYF. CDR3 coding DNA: TGTGCCAGCAGTGCTAGCGGCTCCTACGAGCAGTACTTC.

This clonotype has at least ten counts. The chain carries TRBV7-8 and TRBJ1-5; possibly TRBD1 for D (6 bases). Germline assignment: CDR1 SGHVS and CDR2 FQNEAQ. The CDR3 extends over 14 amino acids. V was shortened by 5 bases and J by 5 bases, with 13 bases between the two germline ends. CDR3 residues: CASSISQGHQPQHF. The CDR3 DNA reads TGTGCCAGCAGCATATCACAGGGCCATCAGCCCCAGCATTTT.

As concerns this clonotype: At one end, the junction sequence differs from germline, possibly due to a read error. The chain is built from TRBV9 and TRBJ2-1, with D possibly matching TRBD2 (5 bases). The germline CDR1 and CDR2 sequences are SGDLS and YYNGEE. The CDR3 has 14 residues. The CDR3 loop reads CVSSPLRGDAEQFF. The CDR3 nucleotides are TGTGTCAGCAGTCCTCTCCGGGGTGACGCTGAGCAGTTCTTC.

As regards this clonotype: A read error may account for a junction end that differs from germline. CDR3 loop: CAGSPQSGADTQYF. The CDR3 coding sequence is TGTGCCGGCAGCCCGCAAAGCGGGGCAGATACGCAGTATTTT. The chain carries TRBV7-8 and TRBJ2-3; TRBD2 matches 7 bases. The CDR3 consists of 14 residues. CDR1 is SGHVS, CDR2 FQNEAQ, per germline.

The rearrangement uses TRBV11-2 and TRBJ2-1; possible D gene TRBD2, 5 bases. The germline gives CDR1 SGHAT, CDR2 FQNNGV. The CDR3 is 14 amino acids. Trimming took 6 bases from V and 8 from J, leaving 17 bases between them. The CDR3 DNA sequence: TGTGCCAGCAGTCCCACGGCCGGGATCGATGAGCAGTTCTTC. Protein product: CASSPTAGIDEQFF. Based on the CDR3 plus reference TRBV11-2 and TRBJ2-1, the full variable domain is EAGVAQSPRYKIIEKRQSVAFWCNPISGHATLYWYQQILGQGPKLLIQFQNNGVVDDSQLPKDRFSAERLKGVDSTLKIQPAKLEDSAVYLCASSPTAGIDEQFFGPGTRLTVL.

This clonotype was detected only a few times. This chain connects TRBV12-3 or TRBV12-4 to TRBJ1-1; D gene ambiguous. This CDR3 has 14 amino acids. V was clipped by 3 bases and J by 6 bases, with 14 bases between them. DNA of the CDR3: TGTGCCAGCAGTTTCAGTAGCTCGTGGCCTGAAGCTTTCTTT. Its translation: CASSFSSSWPEAFF.

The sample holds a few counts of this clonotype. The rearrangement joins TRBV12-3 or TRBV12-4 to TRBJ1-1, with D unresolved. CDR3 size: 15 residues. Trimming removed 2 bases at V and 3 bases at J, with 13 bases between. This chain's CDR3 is CASSLTSAYDTEAFF. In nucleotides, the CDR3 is TGTGCCAGCAGTTTAACAAGTGCATACGACACTGAAGCTTTCTTT.

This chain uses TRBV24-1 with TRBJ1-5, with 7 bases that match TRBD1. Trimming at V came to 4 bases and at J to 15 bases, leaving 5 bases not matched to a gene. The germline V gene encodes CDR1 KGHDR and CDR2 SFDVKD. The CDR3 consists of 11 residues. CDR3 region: CATSEGQFWHF. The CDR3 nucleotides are TGTGCCACCAGTGAGGGACAGTTCTGGCATTTT.

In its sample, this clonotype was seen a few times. CDR3 amino acids: CASQAGNRGNTEAFF. The DNA of the CDR3 is TGTGCCAGCCAGGCAGGGAATAGGGGGAACACTGAAGCTTTCTTT. The chain couples TRBV27 to TRBJ1-1, with D perhaps matching TRBD1 (5 bases). Trimming removed 8 bases at V and 1 base at J, with 17 bases between. Germline-derived CDR1 and CDR2 are MNHEY and SMNVEV (reference sequence). The CDR3 spans 15 residues.

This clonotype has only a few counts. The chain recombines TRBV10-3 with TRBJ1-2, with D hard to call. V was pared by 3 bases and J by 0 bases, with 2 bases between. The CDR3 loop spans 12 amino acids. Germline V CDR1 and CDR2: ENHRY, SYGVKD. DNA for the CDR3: TGTGCCATCAGTGAAGCTAACTATGGCTACACCTTC. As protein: CAISEANYGYTF.

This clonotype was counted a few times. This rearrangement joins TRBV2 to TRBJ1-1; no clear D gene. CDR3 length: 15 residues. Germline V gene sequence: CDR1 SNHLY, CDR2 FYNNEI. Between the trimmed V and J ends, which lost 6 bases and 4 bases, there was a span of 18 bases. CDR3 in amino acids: CASRGQDTPSTEAFF. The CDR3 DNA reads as TGTGCCAGCAGGGGCCAGGATACCCCGTCCACTGAAGCTTTCTTT. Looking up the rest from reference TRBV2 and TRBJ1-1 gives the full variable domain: EPEVTQTPSHQVTQMGQEVILRCVPISNHLYFYWYRQILGQKVEFLVSFYNNEISEKSEIFDDQFSVERPDGSNFTLKIRSTKLEDSAMYFCASRGQDTPSTEAFFGQGTRLTVV.

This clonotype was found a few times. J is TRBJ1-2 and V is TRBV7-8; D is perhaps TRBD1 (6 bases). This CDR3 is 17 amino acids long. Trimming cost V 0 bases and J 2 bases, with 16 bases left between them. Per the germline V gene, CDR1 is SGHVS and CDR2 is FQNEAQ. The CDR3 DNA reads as TGTGCCAGCAGCTTAGCACCCCCGACAGGATTAAACTATGGCTACACCTTC. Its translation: CASSLAPPTGLNYGYTF.

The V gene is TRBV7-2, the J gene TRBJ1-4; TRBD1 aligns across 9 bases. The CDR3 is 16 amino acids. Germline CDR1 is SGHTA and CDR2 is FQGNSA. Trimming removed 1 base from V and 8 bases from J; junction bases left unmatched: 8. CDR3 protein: CASSLGRQGGLEKLFF. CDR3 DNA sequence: TGTGCCAGCAGCTTAGGCCGACAGGGGGGGTTGGAAAAACTGTTTTTT.

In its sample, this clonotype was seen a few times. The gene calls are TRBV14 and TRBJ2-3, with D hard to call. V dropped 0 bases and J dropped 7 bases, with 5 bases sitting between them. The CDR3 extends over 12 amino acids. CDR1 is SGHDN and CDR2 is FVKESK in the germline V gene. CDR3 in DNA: TGTGCCAGCAGCCAAGACTGGCATACGCAGTATTTT. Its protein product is CASSQDWHTQYF.

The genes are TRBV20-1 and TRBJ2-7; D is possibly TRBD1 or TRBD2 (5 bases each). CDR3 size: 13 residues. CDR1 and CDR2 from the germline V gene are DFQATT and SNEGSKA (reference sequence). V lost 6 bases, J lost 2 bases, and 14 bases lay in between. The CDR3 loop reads CSAGGHGAYEQYF. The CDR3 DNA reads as TGCAGTGCCGGAGGACACGGGGCCTACGAGCAGTACTTC.

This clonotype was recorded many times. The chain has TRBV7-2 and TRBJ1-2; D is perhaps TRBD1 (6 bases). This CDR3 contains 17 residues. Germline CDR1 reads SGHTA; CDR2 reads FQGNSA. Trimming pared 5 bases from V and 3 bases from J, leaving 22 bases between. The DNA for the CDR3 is TGTGCCAGCAGCCCCCGGGGGGGCAGGGTAGGGTACTATGGCTACACCTTC. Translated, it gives CASSPRGGRVGYYGYTF.

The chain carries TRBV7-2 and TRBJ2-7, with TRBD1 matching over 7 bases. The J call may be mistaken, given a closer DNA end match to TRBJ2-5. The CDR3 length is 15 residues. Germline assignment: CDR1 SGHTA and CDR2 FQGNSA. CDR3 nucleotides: TGTGCCAGCAGCCCTAGACAGGGCTCTTGGGAGACCCAGTACTTC. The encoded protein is CASSPRQGSWETQYF.

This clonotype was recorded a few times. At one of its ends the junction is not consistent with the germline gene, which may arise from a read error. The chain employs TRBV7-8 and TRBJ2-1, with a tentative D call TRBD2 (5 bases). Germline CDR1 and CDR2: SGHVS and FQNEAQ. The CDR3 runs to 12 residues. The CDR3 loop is CASSQPGNGQFF. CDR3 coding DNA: TGTGCCAGCAGCCAGCCCGGGAATGGGCAGTTCTTC.

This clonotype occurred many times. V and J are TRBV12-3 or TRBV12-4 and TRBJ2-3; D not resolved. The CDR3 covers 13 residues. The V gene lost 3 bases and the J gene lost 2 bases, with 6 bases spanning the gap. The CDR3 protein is CASSFLLTDTQYF. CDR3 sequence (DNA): TGTGCCAGCAGTTTCCTCCTCACAGATACGCAGTATTTT.